This entry lists 27 T cell receptor beta chains sequenced from one sample in a study of blood T cell repertoires in COVID-19. Method: immunoSEQ multiplex PCR; TCRdb's copy keeps in-frame clones and lacks some. Of about 49,000 clones in the sample, 85% to 95% were seen once. The sample comprised peripheral blood. These receptors all stem from a man in his fifties or sixties with COVID-19, enrolled during active disease.

V and J are TRBV25-1 and TRBJ2-7; 9 bases agree with TRBD1. The CDR3 covers 15 residues. Looked up from germline, CDR1 is MGHDK and CDR2 is SYGVNS. V dropped 4 bases and J dropped 1; count of bases not matched to a gene: 5. Here the CDR3 DNA reads TGTGCCAGCAGTGGATCCGGGACAGGGTCCTACGAGCAGTACTTC. It encodes CASSGSGTGSYEQYF.

This chain uses TRBV29-1 with TRBJ2-7, with TRBD1 matching over 10 bases. Trimming removed 7 bases from V and 1 base from J; junction bases left unmatched: 4. The CDR3 is 13 amino acids. Germline V CDR1 and CDR2: SQVTM, ANQGSEA. CDR3 sequence (DNA): TGCAGCGCGGGGGACAGGGGTTCCTACGAGCAGTACTTC. Encoded protein: CSAGDRGSYEQYF.

V usage is TRBV5-4 and J usage is TRBJ2-5, with a weak D call TRBD2 (6 bases). Trimming pared 0 bases from V and 5 bases from J, leaving 11 bases between. This CDR3 comprises 14 residues. From germline, CDR1 is SGHNT and CDR2 YYREEE (reference sequence). The DNA for the CDR3 is TGTGCCAGCAGCTTGGGACTAGGAGGGGAGACCCAGTACTTC. Amino acid sequence: CASSLGLGGETQYF.

The chain is built from TRBV4-1 and TRBJ2-7, with 9 bases identical to TRBD2. The germline CDR1 and CDR2 sequences are MGHRA and YSYEKL. The CDR3 spans 17 residues. With V trimmed by 0 bases and J by 5 bases, 11 bases remained unmatched. The CDR3: CASSQDRDSGRHNEQYF. CDR3 DNA: TGCGCCAGCAGCCAAGATAGGGATAGCGGGAGACATAACGAGCAGTACTTC.

This clone was counted once. This chain uses TRBV9 with TRBJ2-7, with 7 bases matching TRBD2. This CDR3 has 16 amino acids. The V gene's germline CDR1 is SGDLS and CDR2 YYNGEE. Trimming removed 3 bases from V and 9 bases from J; junction bases left unmatched: 18. The CDR3 nucleotides read TGTGCCAGCAGCGAAAGGGACTATTTAAGTTCTGACTGGCAGTACTTC. This codes for CASSERDYLSSDWQYF. The full variable domain, completed using reference TRBV9 and TRBJ2-7, is DSGVTQTPKHLITATGQRVTLRCSPRSGDLSVYWYQQSLDQGLQFLIQYYNGEERAKGNILERFSAQQFPDLHSELNLSSLELGDSALYFCASSERDYLSSDWQYFGPGTRLTVT.

V gene TRBV9 combines with J gene TRBJ1-1; the D is unclear. The CDR3 length is 15 residues. The germline gives CDR1 SGDLS, CDR2 YYNGEE. Trimming cost V 3 bases and J 7 bases, with 19 bases left between them. CDR3 coding DNA: TGTGCCAGCAGCGCCACAGCAGATCGGCGGGGTGAAGCTTTCTTT. Translation gives CASSATADRRGEAFF.

V usage is TRBV5-4 and J usage is TRBJ2-7; 9 bases are a match to TRBD2. The junction had 10 bases not matched to a gene; V was cut back by 2 bases and J by 7 bases. The CDR3 is 15 amino acids. The germline V gene has CDR1 SGHNT and CDR2 YYREEE (reference sequence). This CDR3 reads CASSLGGGAFGEQYF. In DNA, the CDR3 is TGTGCCAGCAGCTTAGGCGGGGGGGCCTTCGGTGAGCAGTACTTC.

The chain combines TRBV7-2 with TRBJ2-3, with a tentative D call TRBD2 (7 bases). The CDR3 has 17 residues. V was trimmed by 1 base and J by 0 bases, leaving 14 bases between them. The germline V gene encodes CDR1 SGHTA and CDR2 FQGNSA. CDR3 protein: CASSLGGGAGSTDTQYF. As DNA, the CDR3 is TGTGCCAGCAGCTTAGGCGGGGGCGCGGGTAGCACAGATACGCAGTATTTT.

The chain carries TRBV28 and TRBJ1-3; D may be TRBD1 (6 bases). V was shortened by 7 bases and J by 0 bases, with 10 bases between the two germline ends. Germline CDR1 reads MDHEN; CDR2 reads SYDVKM. The CDR3 extends over 14 amino acids. CDR3: CASNTGTSGNTIYF. The CDR3 DNA is TGTGCCAGCAACACAGGGACCTCTGGAAACACCATATATTTT.

This chain uses TRBV5-1 with TRBJ1-1; D gene ambiguous. The V end was cut by 4 bases, the J end by 3 bases, with 10 bases between. Per the germline V gene, CDR1 is SGHRS and CDR2 is YFSETQ. The CDR3 runs 13 residues. CDR3 residues: CASSALLDTEAFF. Written as DNA, the CDR3 is TGCGCCAGCAGCGCGCTGTTAGACACTGAAGCTTTCTTT.

V gene TRBV28 combines with J gene TRBJ1-1, with D perhaps TRBD1 (5 bases). Germline CDR1 is MDHEN and CDR2 is SYDVKM. V shed 1 base and J shed 4 bases, with 13 bases lying between them. CDR3 length: 15 amino acids. DNA of the CDR3: TGTGCCAGCAGTTTATCGGCGGGGGTGGGCACTGAAGCTTTCTTT. It specifies CASSLSAGVGTEAFF.

The chain couples TRBV3-1 (or the pseudogene TRBV3-2) to TRBJ2-2; 14 bases are a match to TRBD2. Germline trimming cut 4 bases from V and 5 bases from J; bases unmatched to any gene: 3. The V gene's germline CDR1 is LGHDT and CDR2 YNNKEL (reference sequence). The CDR3 spans 16 residues. The CDR3 loop reads CASSRRTSGRTGELFF. The CDR3 DNA follows: TGTGCCAGCAGCCGGCGGACTAGCGGGAGGACCGGGGAGCTGTTTTTT.

This sequence joins TRBV5-1 and TRBJ2-1; TRBD2 is a possible D gene (6 bases). Germline CDR1 is SGHRS and CDR2 is YFSETQ. V was trimmed by 3 bases and J by 3 bases, leaving 22 bases between them. The CDR3 is 18 amino acids. CDR3 loop: CASSSPSGGVLLYNEQFF. Here the CDR3 DNA reads TGCGCCAGCAGCTCCCCGTCCGGAGGGGTGCTACTCTACAATGAGCAGTTCTTC.

This chain links TRBV6-4 with TRBJ1-6; D gene ambiguous. This CDR3 is 12 amino acids long. V shed 3 bases and J shed 10 bases, with 7 bases lying between them. Germline lookup yields CDR1 MRHNA and CDR2 SNTAGT. The CDR3 loop reads CASSDLRSPLHF. The DNA for the CDR3 is TGTGCCAGCAGTGATCTTCGGTCACCCCTCCACTTT.

The V gene is TRBV30, the J gene TRBJ1-4, with D uncertain. Between the trimmed V and J ends, which lost 2 bases and 8 bases, there was a span of 3 bases. This CDR3 region has 10 residues. Germline V CDR1 and CDR2: GTSNPN, SVGIG (reference sequence). The CDR3 protein is CAWSREKLFF. As DNA, the CDR3 is TGTGCCTGGAGTCGGGAAAAACTGTTTTTT. The full variable domain, completed using reference TRBV30 and TRBJ1-4, is SQTIHQWPATLVQPVGSPLSLECTVEGTSNPNLYWYRQAAGRGLQLLFYSVGIGQISSEVPQNLSASRPQDRQFILSSKKLLLSDSGFYLCAWSREKLFFGSGTQLSVL.

The V call is TRBV28, the J call TRBJ1-2, with 8 bases fitting TRBD1. CDR3 length: 15 amino acids. Germline lookup yields CDR1 MDHEN and CDR2 SYDVKM. V lost 5 bases to trimming and J lost 4 bases; unmatched junction nucleotides: 9. The CDR3 region is CASSTSRDRFYGYTF. DNA of the CDR3: TGTGCCAGCAGTACCTCCCGGGACAGGTTCTATGGCTACACCTTC.

The chain employs TRBV12-3 or TRBV12-4 and TRBJ1-1; D is undetermined. The CDR3 spans 11 residues. Trimming cost V 6 bases and J 6 bases, with 8 bases left between them. The CDR3: CASRASAEAFF. DNA of the CDR3: TGTGCCAGCAGGGCGAGCGCTGAAGCTTTCTTT.

This chain connects TRBV7-2 to TRBJ1-2; 11 positions match TRBD1. Trimming cost V 1 base and J 3 bases; bases outside gene matches: 1. The CDR3 consists of 15 residues. CDR1 and CDR2 (germline): SGHTA, FQGNSA. The CDR3 spells CASSLGDRGYYGYTF. The CDR3 DNA reads as TGTGCCAGCAGCTTAGGGGACAGGGGGTACTATGGCTACACCTTC.

The V and J genes are TRBV11-2 and TRBJ2-2, with a possible D match to TRBD1 (6 bases). V was clipped by 4 bases and J by 0 bases, with 18 bases between them. The CDR3 spans 18 residues. In germline, CDR1 is SGHAT, CDR2 FQNNGV. CDR3 loop: CASSSWGKGDANTGELFF. The CDR3 DNA reads TGTGCCAGCAGCTCCTGGGGCAAGGGGGACGCGAACACCGGGGAGCTGTTTTTT.

The sample holds one count of this clone. J is TRBJ1-1 and V is TRBV7-3; possibly TRBD1 for D (6 bases). The CDR3 sequence is 13 residues long. From germline, CDR1 is SGHTA and CDR2 FQGTGA. V lost 8 bases to trimming and J lost 1 base, with 11 bases between them. CDR3: CASGQGGNTEAFF. The CDR3 nucleotides read TGTGCCAGCGGACAAGGGGGGAACACTGAAGCTTTCTTT. The full variable domain, rest sourced from reference TRBV7-3 and TRBJ1-1, is GAGVSQTPSNKVTEKGKYVELRCDPISGHTALYWYRQSLGQGPEFLIYFQGTGAADDSGLPNDRFFAVRPEGSVSTLKIQRTERGDSAVYLCASGQGGNTEAFFGQGTRLTVV.

The chain employs TRBV5-4 and TRBJ2-1; 10 nucleotides match TRBD2. Germline lookup yields CDR1 SGHNT and CDR2 YYREEE (reference sequence). The CDR3 loop spans 16 amino acids. J was trimmed by 4 bases and V by 4 bases; bases with no gene match: 8. CDR3 bases: TGTGCCAGCAGCGCCGGACTAGCGGAACAATACAATGAGCAGTTCTTC. It codes for CASSAGLAEQYNEQFF.

This clone was counted once. This chain links TRBV29-1 with TRBJ2-5; tentative D call: TRBD2 (7 bases). This CDR3 spans 14 amino acids. The V end lost 4 bases, the J end lost 5 bases, and 17 bases lay between the germline ends. The germline gives CDR1 SQVTM, CDR2 ANQGSEA. This chain's CDR3 is CSVGGARGGETQYF. CDR3 DNA: TGCAGCGTTGGGGGTGCCAGGGGAGGGGAGACCCAGTACTTC.

V is TRBV29-1 and J is TRBJ2-7; 9 bases are a match to TRBD1. The V gene's germline CDR1 is SQVTM and CDR2 ANQGSEA. Trimming cost V 4 bases and J 4 bases; bases outside gene matches: 8. The CDR3 consists of 14 residues. For the CDR3, the DNA is TGCAGCGTTGGAGGGGGGACAGGGACTTACGAGCAGTACTTC. Translating gives CSVGGGTGTYEQYF.

The rearrangement joins TRBV3-1 (or the pseudogene TRBV3-2) to TRBJ2-1, with a possible D match to TRBD2 (6 bases). The CDR3 totals 17 residues. The germline V and J ends were trimmed by 0 bases and 7 bases, with 19 bases remaining between them. Germline CDR1 LGHDT, CDR2 YNNKEL (reference sequence). The CDR3 region has the DNA TGTGCCAGCAGCCAAGACCCCTCCGGGAGAGGTCGGAATGAGCAGTTCTTC. Its translation: CASSQDPSGRGRNEQFF.

The chain combines TRBV5-1 with TRBJ1-6, with D tentatively TRBD1 (5 bases). The CDR3 consists of 15 residues. Germline lookup yields CDR1 SGHRS and CDR2 YFSETQ. The V and J ends lost 4 bases and 6 bases respectively, with 14 bases between them. The CDR3 bases are TGCGCCAGCAGCCCCGGGAGGGGTCCTAATTCACCCCTCCACTTT. Its protein is CASSPGRGPNSPLHF.

The V and J genes are TRBV4-1 and TRBJ2-1, with D uncertain. This CDR3 is built from 16 residues. Trimming took off 0 bases at V and 5 bases at J, with 14 bases between the two ends. Germline values: CDR1 MGHRA, CDR2 YSYEKL. The chain's CDR3 is CASSQDTGSVDNEQFF. The CDR3 DNA is TGCGCCAGCAGCCAAGATACCGGGTCTGTAGACAATGAGCAGTTCTTC.

With respect to this clone: Other DNA variants within this sample encode the same CDR3. The rearrangement links TRBV9 to TRBJ1-3; TRBD1 is a possible D gene (5 bases). The CDR3 loop spans 14 amino acids. Trimming took 0 bases from V and 2 from J, leaving 6 bases between them. The germline gives CDR1 SGDLS, CDR2 YYNGEE. The CDR3 here is CASSVGGTGNTIYF. In DNA form, the CDR3 reads TGTGCCAGCAGCGTAGGGGGCACTGGAAACACCATATATTTT.